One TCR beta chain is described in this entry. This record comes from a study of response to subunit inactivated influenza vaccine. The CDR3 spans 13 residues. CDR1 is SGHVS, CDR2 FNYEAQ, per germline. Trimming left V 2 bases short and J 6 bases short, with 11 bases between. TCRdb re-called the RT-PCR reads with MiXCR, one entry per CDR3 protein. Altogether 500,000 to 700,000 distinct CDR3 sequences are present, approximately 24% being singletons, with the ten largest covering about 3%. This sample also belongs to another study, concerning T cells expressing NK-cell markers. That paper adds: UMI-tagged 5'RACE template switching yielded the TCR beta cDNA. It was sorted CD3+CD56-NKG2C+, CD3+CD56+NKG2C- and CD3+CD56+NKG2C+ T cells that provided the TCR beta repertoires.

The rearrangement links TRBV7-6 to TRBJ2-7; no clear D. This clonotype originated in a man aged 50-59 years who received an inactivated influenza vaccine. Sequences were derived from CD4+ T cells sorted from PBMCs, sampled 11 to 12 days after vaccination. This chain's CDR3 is CASSLCRFSEQYF. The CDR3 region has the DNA TGTGCCAGCAGCTTATGCAGGTTTTCCGAGCAGTACTTC.